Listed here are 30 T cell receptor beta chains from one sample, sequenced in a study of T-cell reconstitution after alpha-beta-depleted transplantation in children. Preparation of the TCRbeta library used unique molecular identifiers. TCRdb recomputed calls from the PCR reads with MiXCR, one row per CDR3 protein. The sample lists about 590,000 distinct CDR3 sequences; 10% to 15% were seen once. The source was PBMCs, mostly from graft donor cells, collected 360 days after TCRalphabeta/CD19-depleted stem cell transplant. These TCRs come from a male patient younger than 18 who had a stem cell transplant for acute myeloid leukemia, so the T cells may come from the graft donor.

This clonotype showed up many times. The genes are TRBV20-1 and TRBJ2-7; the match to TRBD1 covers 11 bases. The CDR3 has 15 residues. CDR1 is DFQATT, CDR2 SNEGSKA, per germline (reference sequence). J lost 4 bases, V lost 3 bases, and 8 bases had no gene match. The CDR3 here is CSASNPGTGGYEQYF. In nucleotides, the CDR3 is TGCAGTGCTAGTAATCCAGGGACAGGGGGGTACGAGCAGTACTTC.

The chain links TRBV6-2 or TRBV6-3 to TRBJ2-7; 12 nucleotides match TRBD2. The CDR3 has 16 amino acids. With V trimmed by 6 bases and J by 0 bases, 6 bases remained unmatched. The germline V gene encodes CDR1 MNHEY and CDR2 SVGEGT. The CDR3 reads CASSSGTSGSSYEQYF. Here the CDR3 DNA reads TGTGCCAGCAGCTCCGGGACTAGCGGGTCCTCCTACGAGCAGTACTTC.

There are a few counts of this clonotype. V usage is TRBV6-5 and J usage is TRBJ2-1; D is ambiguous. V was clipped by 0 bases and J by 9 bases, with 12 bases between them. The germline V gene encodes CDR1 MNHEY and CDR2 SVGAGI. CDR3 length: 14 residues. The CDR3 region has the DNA TGTGCCAGCAGTTACTCAAGGCTCTCGGGTGAGCAGTTCTTC. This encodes CASSYSRLSGEQFF.

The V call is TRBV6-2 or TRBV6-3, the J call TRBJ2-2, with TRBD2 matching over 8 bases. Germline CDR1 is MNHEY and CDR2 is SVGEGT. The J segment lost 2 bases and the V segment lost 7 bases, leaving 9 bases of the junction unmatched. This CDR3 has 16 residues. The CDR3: CASTLRGGLNTGELFF. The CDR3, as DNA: TGTGCCAGCACTCTTCGCGGGGGGCTCAACACCGGGGAGCTGTTTTTT.

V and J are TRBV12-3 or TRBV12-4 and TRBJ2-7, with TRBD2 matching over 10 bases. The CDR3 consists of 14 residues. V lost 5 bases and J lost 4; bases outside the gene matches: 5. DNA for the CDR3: TGTGCCAGCAGTGGGAGCGGGAGGGAATACGAGCAGTACTTC. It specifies CASSGSGREYEQYF.

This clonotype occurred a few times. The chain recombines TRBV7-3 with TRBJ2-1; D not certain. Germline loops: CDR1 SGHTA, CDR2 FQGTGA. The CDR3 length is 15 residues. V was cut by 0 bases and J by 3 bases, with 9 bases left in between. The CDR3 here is CASSLTLGGYNEQFF. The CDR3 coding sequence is TGTGCCAGCAGCTTAACCCTAGGCGGCTACAATGAGCAGTTCTTC.

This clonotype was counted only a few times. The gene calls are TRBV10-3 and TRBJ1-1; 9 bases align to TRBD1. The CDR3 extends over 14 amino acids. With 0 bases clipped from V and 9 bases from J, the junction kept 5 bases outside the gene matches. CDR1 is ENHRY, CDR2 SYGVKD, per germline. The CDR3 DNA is TGTGCCATCAGTGAGTCGGGACAGGGTCTTAAAGCTTTCTTT. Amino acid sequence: CAISESGQGLKAFF.

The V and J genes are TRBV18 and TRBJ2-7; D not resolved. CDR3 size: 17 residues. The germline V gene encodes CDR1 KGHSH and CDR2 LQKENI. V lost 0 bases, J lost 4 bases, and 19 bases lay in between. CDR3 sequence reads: CASSPPGPTGPLYEQYF. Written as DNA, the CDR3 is TGTGCCAGCTCACCACCGGGTCCGACCGGCCCTTTATACGAGCAGTACTTC.

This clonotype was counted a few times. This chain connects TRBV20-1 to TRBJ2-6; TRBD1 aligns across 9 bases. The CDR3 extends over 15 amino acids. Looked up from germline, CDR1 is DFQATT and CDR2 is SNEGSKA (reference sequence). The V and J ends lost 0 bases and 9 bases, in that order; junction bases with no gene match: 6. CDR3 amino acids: CSARDRGTGFNVLTF. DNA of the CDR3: TGCAGTGCTAGAGATCGTGGGACAGGGTTCAACGTCCTGACTTTC.

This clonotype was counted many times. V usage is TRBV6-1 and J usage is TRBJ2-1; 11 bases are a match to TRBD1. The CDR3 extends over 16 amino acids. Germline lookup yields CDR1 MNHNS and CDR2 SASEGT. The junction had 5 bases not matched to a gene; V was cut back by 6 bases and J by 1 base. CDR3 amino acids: CASSRGQGASYNEQFF. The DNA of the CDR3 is TGTGCCAGCAGCCGCGGACAGGGGGCTTCCTACAATGAGCAGTTCTTC.

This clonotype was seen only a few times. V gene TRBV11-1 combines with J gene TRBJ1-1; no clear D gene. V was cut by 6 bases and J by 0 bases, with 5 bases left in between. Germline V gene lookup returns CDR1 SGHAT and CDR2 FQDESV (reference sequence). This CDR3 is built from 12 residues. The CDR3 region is CASRELNTEAFF. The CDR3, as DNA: TGTGCCAGCAGAGAACTGAACACTGAAGCTTTCTTT.

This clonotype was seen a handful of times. Written as DNA, the CDR3 is TGTGCCAGCTCCCTCATCTCCGGATCCCTTAGCGGCGCCGCCTACGAGCAGTACTTC. This codes for CASSLISGSLSGAAYEQYF. The rearrangement links TRBV18 to TRBJ2-7, with D perhaps TRBD2 (6 bases). V was clipped by 6 bases and J by 2 bases, with 29 bases between them. Germline V gene sequence: CDR1 KGHSH, CDR2 LQKENI. CDR3 length: 19 residues.

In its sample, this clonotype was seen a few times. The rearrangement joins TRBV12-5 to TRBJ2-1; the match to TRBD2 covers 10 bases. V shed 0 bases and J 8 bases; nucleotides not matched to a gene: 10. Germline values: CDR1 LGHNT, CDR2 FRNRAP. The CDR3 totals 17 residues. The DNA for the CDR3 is TGTGCTAGTGGTTTGGTCTTGCTAGCGGGAGCAGGGTATGAGCAGTTCTTC. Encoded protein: CASGLVLLAGAGYEQFF.

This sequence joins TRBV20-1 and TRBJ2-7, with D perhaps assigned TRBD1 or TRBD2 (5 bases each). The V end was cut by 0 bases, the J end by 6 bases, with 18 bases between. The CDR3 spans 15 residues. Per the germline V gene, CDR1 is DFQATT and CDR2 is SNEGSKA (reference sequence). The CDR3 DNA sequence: TGCAGTGCTAGAGATGGGACGGAAATAGCGACCGAGCAGTACTTC. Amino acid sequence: CSARDGTEIATEQYF.

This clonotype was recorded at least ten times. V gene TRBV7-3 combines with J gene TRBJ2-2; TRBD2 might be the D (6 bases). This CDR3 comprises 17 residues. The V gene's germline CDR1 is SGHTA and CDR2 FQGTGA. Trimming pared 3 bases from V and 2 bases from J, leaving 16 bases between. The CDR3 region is CASSFRGGRANTGELFF. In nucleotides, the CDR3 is TGTGCCAGCAGCTTCCGTGGGGGGAGAGCTAACACCGGGGAGCTGTTTTTT.

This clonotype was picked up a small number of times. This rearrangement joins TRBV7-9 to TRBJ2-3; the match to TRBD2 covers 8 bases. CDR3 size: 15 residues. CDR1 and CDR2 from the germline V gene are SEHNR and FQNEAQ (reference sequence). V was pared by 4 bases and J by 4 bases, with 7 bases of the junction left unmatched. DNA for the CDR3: TGTGCCAGCAGCTGGCTAGCGGGCCTGGCAGATACGCAGTATTTT. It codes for CASSWLAGLADTQYF. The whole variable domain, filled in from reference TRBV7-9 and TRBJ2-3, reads DTGVSQNPRHKITKRGQNVTFRCDPISEHNRLYWYRQTLGQGPEFLTYFQNEAQLEKSRLLSDRFSAERPKGSFSTLEIQRTEQGDSAMYLCASSWLAGLADTQYFGPGTRLTVL.

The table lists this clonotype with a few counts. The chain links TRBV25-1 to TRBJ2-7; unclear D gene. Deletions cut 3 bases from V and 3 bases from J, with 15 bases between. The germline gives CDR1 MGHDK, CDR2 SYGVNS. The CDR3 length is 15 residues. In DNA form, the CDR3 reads TGTGCCAGCAGTGATGGGTTGGGCGTAGACTACGAGCAGTACTTC. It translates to CASSDGLGVDYEQYF.

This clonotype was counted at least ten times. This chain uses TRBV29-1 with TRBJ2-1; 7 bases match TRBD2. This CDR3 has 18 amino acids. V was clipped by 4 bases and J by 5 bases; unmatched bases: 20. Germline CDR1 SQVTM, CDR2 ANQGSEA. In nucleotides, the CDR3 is TGCAGCGTTGGGCCAAGCGGGAAGACGGCACAGTGGGACAATGAGCAGTTCTTC. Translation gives CSVGPSGKTAQWDNEQFF.

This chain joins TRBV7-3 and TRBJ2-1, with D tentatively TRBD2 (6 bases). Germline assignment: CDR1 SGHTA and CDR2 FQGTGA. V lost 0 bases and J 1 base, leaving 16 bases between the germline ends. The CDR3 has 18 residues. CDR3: CASSLTPAGLGSYNEQFF. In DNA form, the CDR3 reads TGTGCCAGCAGCTTAACCCCGGCGGGACTTGGGTCCTACAATGAGCAGTTCTTC. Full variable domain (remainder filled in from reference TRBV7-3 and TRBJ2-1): GAGVSQTPSNKVTEKGKYVELRCDPISGHTALYWYRQSLGQGPEFLIYFQGTGAADDSGLPNDRFFAVRPEGSVSTLKIQRTERGDSAVYLCASSLTPAGLGSYNEQFFGPGTRLTVL.

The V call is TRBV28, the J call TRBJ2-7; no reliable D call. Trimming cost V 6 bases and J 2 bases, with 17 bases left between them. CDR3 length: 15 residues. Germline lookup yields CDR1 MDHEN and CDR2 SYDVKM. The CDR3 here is CASSSIRGQTYEQYF. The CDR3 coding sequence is TGTGCCAGCAGCTCCATCCGCGGCCAAACCTACGAGCAGTACTTC. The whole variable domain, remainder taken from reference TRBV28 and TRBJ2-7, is DVKVTQSSRYLVKRTGEKVFLECVQDMDHENMFWYRQDPGLGLRLIYFSYDVKMKEKGDIPEGYSVSREKKERFSLILESASTNQTSMYLCASSSIRGQTYEQYFGPGTRLTVT.

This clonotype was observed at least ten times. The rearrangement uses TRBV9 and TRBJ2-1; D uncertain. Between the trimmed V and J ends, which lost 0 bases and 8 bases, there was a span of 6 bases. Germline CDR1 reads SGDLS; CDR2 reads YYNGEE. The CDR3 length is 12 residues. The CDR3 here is CASSVGGYEQFF. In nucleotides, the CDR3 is TGTGCCAGCAGCGTAGGAGGCTATGAGCAGTTCTTC. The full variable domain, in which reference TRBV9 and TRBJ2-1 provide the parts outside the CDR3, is DSGVTQTPKHLITATGQRVTLRCSPRSGDLSVYWYQQSLDQGLQFLIQYYNGEERAKGNILERFSAQQFPDLHSELNLSSLELGDSALYFCASSVGGYEQFFGPGTRLTVL.

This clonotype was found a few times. The CDR3 protein is CASSLNRISYEQYF. CDR3 bases: TGTGCCAGCAGTTTAAACAGGATCTCCTACGAGCAGTACTTC. The chain recombines TRBV28 with TRBJ2-7, with D possibly matching TRBD1 (5 bases). The CDR3 totals 14 residues. V lost 2 bases, J lost 0 bases, and 8 bases lay in between. Germline V lookup: CDR1 MDHEN, CDR2 SYDVKM. The variable domain in full, completed from reference TRBV28 and TRBJ2-7, reads DVKVTQSSRYLVKRTGEKVFLECVQDMDHENMFWYRQDPGLGLRLIYFSYDVKMKEKGDIPEGYSVSREKKERFSLILESASTNQTSMYLCASSLNRISYEQYFGPGTRLTVT.

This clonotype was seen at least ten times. This chain's CDR3 is CASTAPGTSGNEQYF. The CDR3 DNA reads as TGTGCCAGCACCGCCCCCGGGACTAGCGGGAACGAGCAGTACTTC. The gene calls are TRBV6-2 or TRBV6-3 and TRBJ2-7; 13 bases match TRBD2. J was trimmed by 5 bases and V by 7 bases; bases with no gene match: 8. CDR1 MNHEY and CDR2 SVGEGT come from the germline V gene. The CDR3 extends over 15 amino acids.

The CDR3 protein is CATSSIGTANTEAFF. In DNA, the CDR3 is TGTGCCACCAGCAGTATCGGGACAGCGAACACTGAAGCTTTCTTT. The chain carries TRBV15 and TRBJ1-1; TRBD1 aligns across 7 bases. Germline V gene sequence: CDR1 LNHNV, CDR2 YYDKDF (reference sequence). Trimming at V came to 3 bases and at J to 1 base, leaving 5 bases not matched to a gene. The CDR3 totals 15 residues.

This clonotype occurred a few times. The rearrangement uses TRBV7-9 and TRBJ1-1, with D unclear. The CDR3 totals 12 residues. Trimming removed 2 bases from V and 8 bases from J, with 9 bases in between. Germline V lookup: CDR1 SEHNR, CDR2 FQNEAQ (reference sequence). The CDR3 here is CASSLMSREAFF. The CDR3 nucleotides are TGTGCCAGCAGCTTAATGTCAAGGGAAGCTTTCTTT.

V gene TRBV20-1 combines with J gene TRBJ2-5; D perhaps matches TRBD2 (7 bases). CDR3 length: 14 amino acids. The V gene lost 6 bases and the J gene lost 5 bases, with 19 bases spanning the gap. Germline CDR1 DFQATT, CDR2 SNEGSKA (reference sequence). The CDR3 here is CSARRRGRGETQYF. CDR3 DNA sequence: TGCAGTGCCAGGAGGAGGGGGAGGGGGGAGACCCAGTACTTC.

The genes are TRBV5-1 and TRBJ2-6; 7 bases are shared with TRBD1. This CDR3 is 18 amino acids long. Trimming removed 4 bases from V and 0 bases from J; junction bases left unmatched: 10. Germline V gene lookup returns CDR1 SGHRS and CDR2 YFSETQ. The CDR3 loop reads CASSPGTALPSGANVLTF. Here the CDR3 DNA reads TGCGCCAGCAGCCCTGGGACAGCACTTCCCTCTGGGGCCAACGTCCTGACTTTC.

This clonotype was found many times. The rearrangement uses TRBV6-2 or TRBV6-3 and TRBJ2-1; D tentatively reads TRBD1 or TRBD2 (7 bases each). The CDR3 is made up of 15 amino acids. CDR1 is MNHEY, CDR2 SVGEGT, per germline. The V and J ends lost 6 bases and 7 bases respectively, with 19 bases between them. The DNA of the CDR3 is TGTGCCAGCAGCTCCAGGGGAGGGGGCCGGAATGAGCAGTTCTTC. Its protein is CASSSRGGGRNEQFF.

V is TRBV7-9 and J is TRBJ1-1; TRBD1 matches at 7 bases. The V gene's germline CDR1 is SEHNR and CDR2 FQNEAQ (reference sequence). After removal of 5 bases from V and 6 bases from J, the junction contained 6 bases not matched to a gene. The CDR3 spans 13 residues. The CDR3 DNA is TGTGCCAGCAGCCAGACAGGGTGGGCTGAAGCTTTCTTT. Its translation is CASSQTGWAEAFF.

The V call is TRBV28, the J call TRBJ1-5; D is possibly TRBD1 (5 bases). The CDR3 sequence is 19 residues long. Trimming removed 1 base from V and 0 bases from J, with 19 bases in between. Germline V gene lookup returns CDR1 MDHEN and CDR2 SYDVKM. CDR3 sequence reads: CASSLSLGGIQYSNQPQHF. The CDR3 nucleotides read TGTGCCAGCAGTTTATCCCTGGGGGGGATCCAGTATAGCAATCAGCCCCAGCATTTT.